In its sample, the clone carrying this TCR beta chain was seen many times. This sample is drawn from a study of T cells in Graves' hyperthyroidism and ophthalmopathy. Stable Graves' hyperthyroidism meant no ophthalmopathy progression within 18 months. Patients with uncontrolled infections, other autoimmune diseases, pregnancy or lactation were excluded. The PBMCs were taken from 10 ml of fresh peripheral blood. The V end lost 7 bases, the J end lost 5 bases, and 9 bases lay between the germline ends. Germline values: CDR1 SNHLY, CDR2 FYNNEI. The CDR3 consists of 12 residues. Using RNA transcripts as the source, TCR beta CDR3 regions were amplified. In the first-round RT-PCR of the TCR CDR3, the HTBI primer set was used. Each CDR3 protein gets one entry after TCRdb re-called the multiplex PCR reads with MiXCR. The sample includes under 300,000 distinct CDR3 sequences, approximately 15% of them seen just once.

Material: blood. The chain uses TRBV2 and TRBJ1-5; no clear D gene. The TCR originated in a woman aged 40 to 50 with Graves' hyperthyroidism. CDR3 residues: CASNTRYQPQHF. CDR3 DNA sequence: TGTGCCAGCAATACCCGCTATCAGCCCCAGCATTTT. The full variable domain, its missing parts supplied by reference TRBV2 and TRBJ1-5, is EPEVTQTPSHQVTQMGQEVILRCVPISNHLYFYWYRQILGQKVEFLVSFYNNEISEKSEIFDDQFSVERPDGSNFTLKIRSTKLEDSAMYFCASNTRYQPQHFGDGTRLSIL.